The 27 T cell receptor beta chains reported below all come from one sample, sequenced in a study of STAT5B mutations in CD4+ large granular lymphocyte leukemia. Profiled with immunoSEQ multiplex PCR; TCRdb holds only in-frame clones, not every one. This table holds approximately 21,000 clones, 79% found once. The sequencing input was CD4+ T cells from blood buffy coats. The receptors derive from a human donor in good health.

The chain combines TRBV7-2 with TRBJ2-7, with a possible D match to TRBD2 (5 bases). The CDR3 has 16 residues. Germline values: CDR1 SGHTA, CDR2 FQGNSA. Trimming left V 1 base short and J 3 bases short, with 16 bases between. DNA for the CDR3: TGTGCCAGCAGCTTAGGAGGCTTGCGGGCGCGCTACGAGCAGTACTTC. Its protein is CASSLGGLRARYEQYF. Full variable domain (rest looked up from reference TRBV7-2 and TRBJ2-7): GAGVSQSPSNKVTEKGKDVELRCDPISGHTALYWYRQSLGQGLEFLIYFQGNSAPDKSGLPSDRFSAERTGGSVSTLTIQRTQQEDSAVYLCASSLGGLRARYEQYFGPGTRLTVT.

This clone appeared a single time. The genes are TRBV5-5 and TRBJ1-2; the D gene is possibly TRBD1 (6 bases). CDR1 SGHKS and CDR2 YYEKEE come from the germline V gene (reference sequence). The CDR3 covers 16 residues. Trimming removed 3 bases at V and 4 bases at J, with 19 bases between. As DNA, the CDR3 is TGTGCCAGCAGCTCGGAGTACAGGGAGGGGAGCTATGGCTACACCTTC. This translates into CASSSEYREGSYGYTF.

The rearrangement joins TRBV5-1 to TRBJ2-7; no clear D. This CDR3 comprises 12 residues. Trimming took 0 bases from V and 11 from J, leaving 12 bases between them. CDR1 SGHRS and CDR2 YFSETQ come from the germline V gene. The CDR3 region is CASSLDSTNKYF. CDR3 sequence (DNA): TGCGCCAGCAGCTTGGACTCTACTAACAAGTACTTC.

This clone was seen a few times. V and J are TRBV30 and TRBJ1-1; D is undetermined. The CDR3 length is 11 residues. Germline CDR1 reads GTSNPN; CDR2 reads SVGIG (reference sequence). V lost 2 bases to trimming and J lost 4 bases, with 5 bases between them. CDR3 DNA: TGTGCCTGGAGTTCGTCCACTGAAGCTTTCTTT. This gives the protein CAWSSSTEAFF.

The chain joins TRBV28 to TRBJ1-5; no clear D gene. Trimming removed 2 bases from V and 4 bases from J, with 9 bases in between. This CDR3 has 14 residues. The V gene's germline CDR1 is MDHEN and CDR2 SYDVKM. CDR3 in amino acids: CASSLEQSNQPQHF. The CDR3 nucleotides are TGTGCCAGCAGTTTAGAACAGTCTAATCAGCCCCAGCATTTT.

This clone was counted between two and nine times. V is TRBV7-9 and J is TRBJ2-7; D is undetermined. Germline CDR1 SEHNR, CDR2 FQNEAQ (reference sequence). This CDR3 comprises 13 residues. Trimming left V 3 bases short and J 0 bases short, with 6 bases between. The CDR3 spells CASSFSNSYEQYF. DNA of the CDR3: TGTGCCAGCAGCTTTTCTAACTCCTACGAGCAGTACTTC.

The rearrangement uses TRBV27 and TRBJ2-2; D possibly corresponds to TRBD2 (6 bases). This CDR3 contains 18 residues. The V gene's germline CDR1 is MNHEY and CDR2 SMNVEV (reference sequence). The ends were cut back, 6 bases at V and 3 bases at J, with 23 bases in the middle. In nucleotides, the CDR3 is TGTGCCAGCAGCCGTAGCTGGGGGGAGACGGGGCACACCGGGGAGCTGTTTTTT. Residues: CASSRSWGETGHTGELFF.

This clone was observed a few times. V gene TRBV4-1 combines with J gene TRBJ2-2; TRBD2 matches at 10 bases. Germline CDR1 reads MGHRA; CDR2 reads YSYEKL. Trimming cost V 4 bases and J 1 base; bases outside gene matches: 3. The CDR3 totals 16 residues. Here the CDR3 reads CASSRRTSGNTGELFF. CDR3 in DNA: TGCGCCAGCAGCCGCCGGACTAGCGGGAACACCGGGGAGCTGTTTTTT.

V is TRBV7-8 and J is TRBJ2-7; weak D call: TRBD2 (6 bases). The V gene's germline CDR1 is SGHVS and CDR2 FQNEAQ. Trimming removed 0 bases at V and 3 bases at J, with 12 bases between. This CDR3 region has 15 residues. The CDR3: CASSLAGRDLYEQYF. The CDR3 coding sequence is TGTGCCAGCAGCTTAGCGGGGCGGGACCTCTACGAGCAGTACTTC.

V is TRBV29-1 and J is TRBJ2-3, with 12 positions matching TRBD2. The ends lost 3 bases at V and 4 bases at J; junction bases unmatched: 8. Per the germline V gene, CDR1 is SQVTM and CDR2 is ANQGSEA. This CDR3 region has 16 residues. The CDR3 is CSVEEASGRGADTQYF. Here the CDR3 DNA reads TGCAGCGTTGAGGAGGCTAGCGGGAGGGGAGCAGATACGCAGTATTTT.

This clone was recorded only once. The V call is TRBV20-1, the J call TRBJ1-2, with D perhaps TRBD1 (5 bases). Germline CDR1 reads DFQATT; CDR2 reads SNEGSKA (reference sequence). The CDR3 length is 11 residues. The V gene lost 5 bases and the J gene lost 5 bases, with 9 bases spanning the gap. The CDR3 DNA is TGCAGTGCTCAGGGAGCGTATGGCTACACCTTC. The encoded protein is CSAQGAYGYTF.

V gene TRBV11-1 combines with J gene TRBJ2-7; TRBD2 matches 8 bases. V shed 5 bases, J shed 2 bases, and the junction held 17 bases outside the gene matches. The CDR3 spans 18 residues. Germline CDR1 is SGHAT and CDR2 is FQDESV (reference sequence). CDR3 nucleotides: TGTGCCAGCAGCACCTTCGGACTGGGGGCGGGAGGCACCTACGAGCAGTACTTC. Protein sequence: CASSTFGLGAGGTYEQYF.

The chain couples TRBV2 to TRBJ1-5; possible D gene TRBD1, 6 bases. CDR3 size: 15 residues. With 6 bases removed from V and 4 bases from J, the gap between germline ends came to 16 bases. Germline CDR1 SNHLY, CDR2 FYNNEI. The CDR3 here is CASRAESGVNQPQHF. The DNA for the CDR3 is TGTGCCAGCAGAGCCGAGTCAGGGGTAAATCAGCCCCAGCATTTT.

This sequence joins TRBV5-4 and TRBJ2-7; 12 nucleotides match TRBD2. V lost 3 bases and J lost 6; bases outside the gene matches: 4. This CDR3 region has 14 residues. From germline, CDR1 is SGHNT and CDR2 YYREEE (reference sequence). Here the CDR3 DNA reads TGTGCCAGCAGCTCTCCGGGACTAGCGGGCGAGCAGTACTTC. This sequence encodes CASSSPGLAGEQYF.

This clone was counted only a few times. The chain joins TRBV6-1 to TRBJ2-7, with 8 bases identical to TRBD1. The CDR3 has 14 residues. Trimming cost V 0 bases and J 7 bases; bases outside gene matches: 5. CDR1 and CDR2 from the germline V gene are MNHNS and SASEGT. CDR3 DNA sequence: TGTGCCAGCAGTGAAGCGGCAGGGGGCCGAGAGCAGTACTTC. This codes for CASSEAAGGREQYF.

V is TRBV7-9 and J is TRBJ2-3; 14 bases are shared with TRBD2. V gave up 5 bases and J gave up 6 bases; unmatched junction bases: 7. The CDR3 totals 16 residues. CDR1 is SEHNR, CDR2 FQNEAQ, per germline (reference sequence). The CDR3 DNA follows: TGTGCCAGCAGCACCGGACTAGCGGGAGGCTGGGATACGCAGTATTTT. Translating gives CASSTGLAGGWDTQYF.

The V gene is TRBV6-5, the J gene TRBJ1-1; D is undetermined. The CDR3 has 14 residues. Germline CDR1 and CDR2: MNHEY and SVGAGI. Between the trimmed V and J ends, which lost 6 bases and 1 base, there was a span of 12 bases. CDR3 in amino acids: CASSSPTENTEAFF. DNA for the CDR3: TGTGCCAGCAGCTCCCCGACCGAGAACACTGAAGCTTTCTTT.

The chain links TRBV20-1 to TRBJ2-4; 7 nucleotides align to TRBD1. CDR1 and CDR2 from the germline V gene are DFQATT and SNEGSKA (reference sequence). The CDR3 is made up of 11 amino acids. The CDR3 nucleotides read TGCAGGGTTGACAGGGCCAACATTCAGTACTTC. Protein product: CRVDRANIQYF.

This clone was counted only a few times. The gene calls are TRBV6-1 and TRBJ1-1, with D possibly TRBD1 on 5 matching bases. Germline V gene data show CDR1 as MNHNS and CDR2 as SASEGT. Trimming took 7 bases from V and 4 from J, leaving 16 bases between them. CDR3 length equals 14 residues. As DNA, the CDR3 is TGTGCCAGCACTCCAGGGTACCGGAGCACTGAAGCTTTCTTT. Its translation: CASTPGYRSTEAFF.

The chain combines TRBV11-3 with TRBJ2-5, with TRBD2 matching 8 bases. Unmatched junction bases numbered 5, after V lost 1 base and J lost 1 base. Per germline, CDR1 SGHNT and CDR2 YENEEA. This CDR3 is 16 amino acids long. This chain's CDR3 is CASSLASGQTQETQYF. As DNA, the CDR3 is TGTGCCAGCAGCTTAGCTAGCGGGCAAACCCAAGAGACCCAGTACTTC.

This chain links TRBV7-9 with TRBJ2-3; 7 nucleotides align to TRBD2. Germline CDR1 and CDR2: SEHNR and FQNEAQ (reference sequence). The CDR3 is 16 residues long. The V segment lost 5 bases and the J segment 5 bases; nucleotides outside the gene matches: 13. CDR3 region: CASSVPRDYRGDTQYF. Written as DNA, the CDR3 is TGTGCCAGCAGCGTGCCCCGGGACTATAGGGGAGATACGCAGTATTTT.

The chain uses TRBV7-9 and TRBJ2-5, with 8 bases fitting TRBD1. The J call is uncertain, as TRBJ2-7 better fits the DNA end. Germline lookup yields CDR1 SEHNR and CDR2 FQNEAQ (reference sequence). This CDR3 comprises 14 residues. The CDR3 loop is CASSSRQGSYEQYF. CDR3 sequence (DNA): TGTGCCAGCAGTTCCCGACAGGGGTCCTACGAGCAGTACTTC.

V gene TRBV19 combines with J gene TRBJ2-3; D possibly uses TRBD1 or TRBD2 (5 bases each). The V end lost 7 bases, the J end lost 3 bases, and 14 bases lay between the germline ends. The germline CDR1 and CDR2 sequences are LNHDA and SQIVND (reference sequence). The CDR3 runs 14 residues. Here the CDR3 DNA reads TGTGCCAGTAATAACAGGAGGAGTACAGATACGCAGTATTTT. This gives the protein CASNNRRSTDTQYF.

The rearrangement uses TRBV2 and TRBJ1-2; no clear D gene. V was clipped by 1 base and J by 5 bases, with 8 bases between them. Germline lookup yields CDR1 SNHLY and CDR2 FYNNEI. The CDR3 loop spans 13 amino acids. CDR3 amino acids: CASSEGTFYGYTF. CDR3 coding DNA: TGTGCCAGCAGTGAAGGGACCTTTTATGGCTACACCTTC.

V and J are TRBV2 and TRBJ1-2, with D unclear. CDR3 length: 13 residues. Trimming shortened V by 5 bases and J by 0 bases, and 7 bases separated the two germline ends. Looked up from germline, CDR1 is SNHLY and CDR2 is FYNNEI. CDR3 amino acids: CASSSRANYGYTF. CDR3 in DNA: TGTGCCAGCAGTAGCCGAGCTAACTATGGCTACACCTTC.

This rearrangement joins TRBV7-9 to TRBJ2-7, with a possible D match to TRBD2 (5 bases). Trimming removed 1 base from V and 3 bases from J, with 10 bases in between. CDR1 and CDR2 (germline): SEHNR, FQNEAQ (reference sequence). CDR3 length: 14 amino acids. In nucleotides, the CDR3 is TGTGCCAGCAGCTTAGGTCGGGGTAGCTACGAGCAGTACTTC. It encodes CASSLGRGSYEQYF.

This clone was recorded once. This chain connects TRBV27 to TRBJ1-2; D uncertain. V was clipped by 3 bases and J by 2 bases, with 10 bases between them. This CDR3 comprises 14 residues. Germline V CDR1 and CDR2: MNHEY, SMNVEV (reference sequence). CDR3 nucleotide sequence: TGTGCCAGCAGTTTTAAACCGGGGAACTATGGCTACACCTTC. Its protein is CASSFKPGNYGYTF.